A single sample gave rise to the 27 T cell receptor beta chains below, sequenced in a study of blood T cell repertoires in COVID-19. Data came from immunoSEQ multiplex PCR; TCRdb stores just in-frame clones and leaves some out. This sample carries about 64,000 clones, roughly 90% of them seen once, and the ten largest clones take 3% to 4.5%. The sequencing sample was made of peripheral blood. The receptors originated from an older man with acute or convalescent COVID-19.

This chain links TRBV19 with TRBJ2-5, with a possible D match to TRBD2 (6 bases). The CDR3 extends over 17 amino acids. Trimming took 3 bases from V and 5 from J, leaving 22 bases between them. The germline CDR1 and CDR2 sequences are LNHDA and SQIVND (reference sequence). This chain's CDR3 is CASSIPPQGRGRETQYF. CDR3 DNA sequence: TGTGCCAGTAGTATCCCGCCCCAAGGACGGGGGAGGGAGACCCAGTACTTC.

Written as DNA, the CDR3 is TGTGCCAGCAGTTACTCCGGGACAAATGAAAAACTGTTTTTT. It codes for CASSYSGTNEKLFF. This chain connects TRBV6-2 or TRBV6-3 to TRBJ1-4, with D possibly being TRBD1 (6 bases). V lost 0 bases, J lost 5 bases, and 7 bases lay in between. The CDR3 sequence is 14 residues long. Germline CDR1 MNHEY, CDR2 SVGEGT.

The chain is built from TRBV6-2 or TRBV6-3 and TRBJ1-5, with D unresolved. The CDR3 runs 14 residues. The V gene lost 2 bases and the J gene lost 1 base, with 6 bases spanning the gap. The germline V gene has CDR1 MNHEY and CDR2 SVGEGT. The CDR3 here is CASSYGGSNQPQHF. The CDR3 DNA reads as TGTGCCAGCAGTTACGGCGGAAGCAATCAGCCCCAGCATTTT.

The chain combines TRBV10-3 with TRBJ2-3; D is perhaps TRBD2 (6 bases). Germline V gene sequence: CDR1 ENHRY, CDR2 SYGVKD. The CDR3 has 13 residues. Trimming left V 9 bases short and J 3 bases short, with 13 bases between. The DNA for the CDR3 is TGTGCCATGCGGGAAGGAGGGACAGATACGCAGTATTTT. As protein: CAMREGGTDTQYF.

This chain connects TRBV2 to TRBJ2-5, with 15 bases identical to TRBD2. This CDR3 region has 16 residues. CDR1 is SNHLY and CDR2 is FYNNEI in the germline V gene. V gave up 6 bases and J gave up 1 base; unmatched junction bases: 3. CDR3 DNA: TGTGCCAGCAGGGGGACTAGCGGGGGGTTCCAAGAGACCCAGTACTTC. Translated, it gives CASRGTSGGFQETQYF.

The chain uses TRBV9 and TRBJ1-1; 8 nucleotides align to TRBD1. The CDR3 has 15 amino acids. CDR1 is SGDLS and CDR2 is YYNGEE in the germline V gene. With V trimmed by 3 bases and J by 3 bases, 7 bases remained unmatched. DNA of the CDR3: TGTGCCAGCAGCGATGGACAGGGAGGGCACACTGAAGCTTTCTTT. Protein sequence: CASSDGQGGHTEAFF.

J is TRBJ1-1 and V is TRBV7-9; D remains unclear. The germline V gene encodes CDR1 SEHNR and CDR2 FQNEAQ (reference sequence). The CDR3 is 13 residues long. V lost 4 bases and J lost 3, with 9 bases in between. The chain's CDR3 is CASSSWEDTEAFF. CDR3 bases: TGTGCCAGCAGCTCTTGGGAGGACACTGAAGCTTTCTTT.

The rearrangement joins TRBV19 to TRBJ2-5; D is perhaps TRBD1 (8 bases). Trimming pared 10 bases from V and 5 bases from J, leaving 20 bases between. This CDR3 contains 14 residues. The germline V gene has CDR1 LNHDA and CDR2 SQIVND (reference sequence). For the CDR3, the DNA is TGTGCCAAAAAGGGTACAGGGGGGGGTGAGACCCAGTACTTC. It codes for CAKKGTGGGETQYF.

The chain uses TRBV28 and TRBJ1-2; TRBD1 is a possible D gene (6 bases). Looked up from germline, CDR1 is MDHEN and CDR2 is SYDVKM. V lost 7 bases, J lost 4 bases, and 16 bases lay in between. The CDR3 is 14 residues long. The CDR3 protein is CASTGGAVIYGYTF. The CDR3 DNA follows: TGTGCCAGCACCGGGGGGGCAGTGATCTATGGCTACACCTTC.

The chain couples TRBV5-5 to TRBJ1-2; tentatively, D is TRBD1 (5 bases). Germline assignment: CDR1 SGHKS and CDR2 YYEKEE (reference sequence). The V gene lost 1 base and the J gene lost 6 bases, with 7 bases spanning the gap. The CDR3 totals 12 residues. CDR3: CASSLRGDGYTF. The CDR3 DNA follows: TGTGCCAGCAGCTTGCGGGGGGATGGCTACACCTTC.

The V and J genes are TRBV11-1 and TRBJ1-2; TRBD1 agrees at 8 bases. This CDR3 is built from 16 residues. CDR1 is SGHAT, CDR2 FQDESV, per germline (reference sequence). J lost 4 bases, V lost 2 bases, and 9 bases had no gene match. CDR3: CASSLIPGGSGYGYTF. Written as DNA, the CDR3 is TGTGCCAGCAGCTTAATTCCAGGGGGCAGCGGCTATGGCTACACCTTC.

The rearrangement joins TRBV6-6 to TRBJ1-5, with 7 positions matching TRBD1. CDR3 length equals 15 residues. CDR1 is MNHNY and CDR2 is SVGAGI in the germline V gene (reference sequence). V lost 0 bases and J lost 1; bases outside the gene matches: 0. CDR3 nucleotides: TGTGCCAGCAGTTACTCGGACAGGAGCAATCAGCCCCAGCATTTT. This sequence encodes CASSYSDRSNQPQHF.

V usage is TRBV6-2 or TRBV6-3 and J usage is TRBJ2-7; D call uncertain. The CDR3 has 13 amino acids. Germline V lookup: CDR1 MNHEY, CDR2 SVGEGT. Trimming pared 2 bases from V and 5 bases from J, leaving 10 bases between. Here the CDR3 DNA reads TGTGCCAGCAGTTACAATCGAGTTAACGAGCAGTACTTC. Residues: CASSYNRVNEQYF.

The CDR3: CASSQHPLRRDRESYEQYF. The CDR3 DNA sequence: TGTGCCAGCAGCCAGCATCCCCTCCGGAGGGACAGGGAGTCCTACGAGCAGTACTTC. The chain is built from TRBV4-2 and TRBJ2-7, with TRBD1 matching 9 bases. This CDR3 is built from 19 residues. The germline CDR1 and CDR2 sequences are LGHNA and YNFKEQ. With V trimmed by 3 bases and J by 1 base, 16 bases remained unmatched.

The chain is built from TRBV18 and TRBJ2-3; possible D gene TRBD2, 6 bases. The CDR3 covers 15 residues. Trimming took 0 bases from V and 1 from J, leaving 8 bases between them. The germline CDR1 and CDR2 sequences are KGHSH and LQKENI. CDR3 bases: TGTGCCAGCTCACCACCGGGGGGACGCACAGATACGCAGTATTTT. Translated, it gives CASSPPGGRTDTQYF.

The V gene is TRBV18, the J gene TRBJ1-1; 12 positions match TRBD1. V lost 0 bases, J lost 5 bases, and 4 bases stayed unmatched. The CDR3 contains 16 residues. Germline V CDR1 and CDR2: KGHSH, LQKENI. The CDR3 loop reads CASSPPGQGAGTEAFF. In nucleotides, the CDR3 is TGTGCCAGCTCACCACCGGGACAGGGGGCCGGGACTGAAGCTTTCTTT.

The genes are TRBV7-2 and TRBJ2-5; weak D call: TRBD1 (5 bases). The CDR3 length is 13 residues. V was trimmed by 1 base and J by 2 bases, leaving 5 bases between them. Per germline, CDR1 SGHTA and CDR2 FQGNSA. Here the CDR3 reads CASSLGQQETQYF. The CDR3, as DNA: TGTGCCAGCAGCTTAGGACAGCAAGAGACCCAGTACTTC.

The chain uses TRBV3-1 (or the pseudogene TRBV3-2) and TRBJ1-2; D is ambiguous. The CDR3 covers 13 residues. With 1 base removed from V and 7 bases from J, the gap between germline ends came to 10 bases. Germline CDR1 and CDR2: LGHDT and YNNKEL (reference sequence). In DNA, the CDR3 is TGTGCCAGCAGCCAAGTTGGTCTACTTGGCTACACCTTC. Encoded protein: CASSQVGLLGYTF.

The chain links TRBV5-1 to TRBJ1-1, with 11 bases matching TRBD1. J gave up 4 bases and V 0 bases, and 14 bases lay outside the gene matches. The CDR3 extends over 19 amino acids. The germline CDR1 and CDR2 sequences are SGHRS and YFSETQ. This CDR3 reads CASSLAFRDRGTGGTEAFF. The CDR3 region has the DNA TGCGCCAGCAGCTTGGCCTTCCGGGACAGGGGGACCGGCGGCACTGAAGCTTTCTTT.

This sequence joins TRBV4-3 and TRBJ1-3; D may be TRBD1 (5 bases). The V end lost 4 bases, the J end lost 3 bases, and 13 bases lay between the germline ends. Germline CDR1 and CDR2: LGHNA and YSLEER. This CDR3 has 15 residues. The CDR3 bases are TGCGCCAGCAGCCTTTCCGGGGGAGGTGGAAACACCATATATTTT. This translates into CASSLSGGGGNTIYF.

This clone was found once. The V and J genes are TRBV4-1 and TRBJ1-1; TRBD1 matches at 12 bases. With 1 base clipped from V and 11 bases from J, the junction kept 8 bases outside the gene matches. The germline gives CDR1 MGHRA, CDR2 YSYEKL. The CDR3 runs to 15 residues. The CDR3 DNA follows: TGCGCCAGCAGCCAAGTTTTGGGGACAGGGGGCGGGGCTTTCTTT. Translating gives CASSQVLGTGGGAFF.

The V call is TRBV7-2, the J call TRBJ2-4, with a weak D call TRBD2 (6 bases). Germline V lookup: CDR1 SGHTA, CDR2 FQGNSA. Trimming shortened V by 0 bases and J by 1 base, and 7 bases separated the two germline ends. This CDR3 contains 15 residues. DNA of the CDR3: TGTGCCAGCAGCTTAGCAGGGAGGGCCAAAAACATTCAGTACTTC. Translated, it gives CASSLAGRAKNIQYF.

The table lists this clone with a few counts. The chain joins TRBV5-1 to TRBJ2-1; D unclear. This CDR3 has 15 amino acids. Trimming shortened V by 4 bases and J by 5 bases, and 16 bases separated the two germline ends. The germline CDR1 and CDR2 sequences are SGHRS and YFSETQ. CDR3 nucleotides: TGCGCCAGCAGCCCTACCGGGTCCCCCAACAATGAGCAGTTCTTC. Translating it yields CASSPTGSPNNEQFF.

The J gene is TRBJ2-1, the V gene TRBV5-4, with 10 bases that match TRBD1. The CDR3 has 14 amino acids. Looked up from germline, CDR1 is SGHNT and CDR2 is YYREEE (reference sequence). J gave up 8 bases and V 8 bases, and 10 bases lay outside the gene matches. The CDR3: CASTTGGPRDEQFF. CDR3 DNA: TGTGCCAGTACGACAGGGGGCCCCAGGGATGAGCAGTTCTTC.

The chain joins TRBV24-1 to TRBJ2-5, with D unclear. Per the germline V gene, CDR1 is KGHDR and CDR2 is SFDVKD. The length of the CDR3 is 11 residues. Deletions cut 5 bases from V and 4 bases from J, with 4 bases between. The CDR3 spells CATSASETQYF. The CDR3 region has the DNA TGTGCCACCAGTGCGTCAGAGACCCAGTACTTC.

This clone appeared a few times. The V and J genes are TRBV20-1 and TRBJ1-1; D is undetermined. The CDR3 is made up of 18 amino acids. Germline V gene data show CDR1 as DFQATT and CDR2 as SNEGSKA (reference sequence). V shed 3 bases and J shed 1 base, with 24 bases lying between them. As DNA, the CDR3 is TGCAGTGCTAGTAGCCACGCTATCCCGGTTATCCGGAACACTGAAGCTTTCTTT. Translated, it gives CSASSHAIPVIRNTEAFF.

This sequence joins TRBV27 and TRBJ1-1; D is uncertain. The CDR3 is 13 residues long. Per the germline V gene, CDR1 is MNHEY and CDR2 is SMNVEV (reference sequence). Deletions cut 3 bases from V and 4 bases from J, with 9 bases between. The chain's CDR3 is CASSLSISTEAFF. For the CDR3, the DNA is TGTGCCAGCAGTTTGTCAATTTCCACTGAAGCTTTCTTT.